The next 15 T cell receptor beta chains were all read from a single sample in a study of cytomegalovirus exposure and HLA in healthy donors. The PCR made use of 60 Vbeta and 13 Jbeta primers. Generated by immunoSEQ multiplex PCR, the TCRdb table keeps only in-frame clones and is missing some. The sample has some 180,000 clones, 82% seen once. Sample: PBMCs. The receptors come from a man in his forties or fifties in good health and CMV-seronegative.

This sequence joins TRBV9 and TRBJ2-1; 12 positions match TRBD2. V was clipped by 1 base and J by 8 bases; unmatched bases: 4. CDR3 length: 15 residues. Germline V lookup: CDR1 SGDLS, CDR2 YYNGEE. DNA for the CDR3: TGTGCCAGCAGCGTACGGACTAGCGGGACCCATGAGCAGTTCTTC. Protein product: CASSVRTSGTHEQFF.

The chain is built from TRBV18 and TRBJ2-1; possibly TRBD1 for D (6 bases). The germline gives CDR1 KGHSH, CDR2 LQKENI. This CDR3 has 16 residues. The V gene lost 3 bases and the J gene lost 7 bases, with 19 bases spanning the gap. The CDR3 spells CASSPPAGRGGNEQFF. The CDR3 coding sequence is TGTGCCAGCTCACCCCCAGCCGGCAGGGGCGGGAATGAGCAGTTCTTC.

The chain links TRBV2 to TRBJ1-1, with D perhaps TRBD1 (5 bases). The germline CDR1 and CDR2 sequences are SNHLY and FYNNEI. The length of the CDR3 is 14 residues. V was clipped by 7 bases and J by 3 bases, with 15 bases between them. The CDR3 is CASKLQELYTEAFF. CDR3 in DNA: TGTGCCAGCAAACTACAGGAGCTCTACACTGAAGCTTTCTTT. Full variable domain (remainder filled in from reference TRBV2 and TRBJ1-1): EPEVTQTPSHQVTQMGQEVILRCVPISNHLYFYWYRQILGQKVEFLVSFYNNEISEKSEIFDDQFSVERPDGSNFTLKIRSTKLEDSAMYFCASKLQELYTEAFFGQGTRLTVV.

This chain links TRBV19 with TRBJ2-7, with 12 bases identical to TRBD2. This CDR3 comprises 18 residues. Trimming at V came to 2 bases and at J to 2 bases, leaving 10 bases not matched to a gene. The germline gives CDR1 LNHDA, CDR2 SQIVND (reference sequence). This chain's CDR3 is CASSIIPGLAGLAYEQYF. The CDR3 DNA follows: TGTGCCAGTAGTATAATCCCAGGACTAGCGGGGCTCGCCTACGAGCAGTACTTC. The whole variable domain, remainder taken from reference TRBV19 and TRBJ2-7, is DGGITQSPKYLFRKEGQNVTLSCEQNLNHDAMYWYRQDPGQGLRLIYYSQIVNDFQKGDIAEGYSVSREKKESFPLTVTSAQKNPTAFYLCASSIIPGLAGLAYEQYFGPGTRLTVT.

The CDR3 loop reads CASSLAGSGYNEQFF. The CDR3 DNA is TGTGCCAGCAGCCTGGCGGGGAGTGGGTACAATGAGCAGTTCTTC. The chain couples TRBV7-3 to TRBJ2-1; tentatively, D is TRBD2 (6 bases). From germline, CDR1 is SGHTA and CDR2 FQGTGA. V lost 5 bases to trimming and J lost 4 bases, with 15 bases between them. The length of the CDR3 is 15 residues.

The rearrangement uses TRBV6-4 and TRBJ2-7; the D gene is possibly TRBD2 (6 bases). V lost 3 bases, J lost 0 bases, and 12 bases lay in between. This CDR3 contains 15 residues. Germline V gene lookup returns CDR1 MRHNA and CDR2 SNTAGT. DNA of the CDR3: TGTGCCAGCAGTGAAGTCGCTAGCGACTCCTACGAGCAGTACTTC. Its translation is CASSEVASDSYEQYF.

The rearrangement joins TRBV19 to TRBJ2-7, with 8 positions matching TRBD1. Germline lookup yields CDR1 LNHDA and CDR2 SQIVND (reference sequence). J lost 5 bases, V lost 1 base, and 4 bases had no gene match. This CDR3 spans 14 amino acids. As DNA, the CDR3 is TGTGCCAGTAGTATAGGGACAGGGACCCACGAGCAGTACTTC. Translated: CASSIGTGTHEQYF.

V gene TRBV28 combines with J gene TRBJ2-1; 14 bases align to TRBD2. The J segment lost 9 bases and the V segment lost 4 bases, leaving 8 bases of the junction unmatched. Germline V gene sequence: CDR1 MDHEN, CDR2 SYDVKM. CDR3 length: 16 amino acids. This chain's CDR3 is CASSSTGTSGSREQFF. The CDR3 coding sequence is TGTGCCAGCAGTTCCACCGGGACTAGCGGGAGTCGTGAGCAGTTCTTC.

This clone turned up a few times. The chain carries TRBV21-1 and TRBJ1-2. TRBV21-1 is a known pseudogene. CDR3 length equals 11 residues. CDR3 sequence: CASSIGGAGTF. CDR3 nucleotide sequence: TGTGCCAGCAGCATCGGCGGGGCCGGCACCTTC.

The V call is TRBV5-4, the J call TRBJ1-1; the match to TRBD1 covers 7 bases. CDR3 length: 13 amino acids. Per the germline V gene, CDR1 is SGHNT and CDR2 is YYREEE (reference sequence). V lost 5 bases to trimming and J lost 4 bases; unmatched junction nucleotides: 5. For the CDR3, the DNA is TGTGCCAGCAGACCCGCAGGGGGCACTGAAGCTTTCTTT. It yields the protein CASRPAGGTEAFF.

This chain connects TRBV7-2 to TRBJ2-2; D not resolved. Germline CDR1 reads SGHTA; CDR2 reads FQGNSA. V was trimmed by 1 base and J by 9 bases, leaving 9 bases between them. The CDR3 is 13 amino acids. CDR3 DNA sequence: TGTGCCAGCAGCTTAGGGGCTTTTTGGGAGCTGTTTTTT. This encodes CASSLGAFWELFF. The entire variable domain, with the rest obtained from reference TRBV7-2 and TRBJ2-2, is as follows: GAGVSQSPSNKVTEKGKDVELRCDPISGHTALYWYRQSLGQGLEFLIYFQGNSAPDKSGLPSDRFSAERTGGSVSTLTIQRTQQEDSAVYLCASSLGAFWELFFGEGSRLTVL.

V and J are TRBV12-5 and TRBJ1-5, with 8 bases lining up with TRBD1. V lost 3 bases and J lost 4; bases outside the gene matches: 14. The CDR3 totals 18 residues. Germline V gene data show CDR1 as LGHNT and CDR2 as FRNRAP. CDR3: CASGLSPLDRVRNQPQHF. The CDR3 DNA follows: TGTGCTAGTGGTTTATCCCCCCTGGACAGGGTGAGAAATCAGCCCCAGCATTTT.

The rearrangement uses TRBV5-1 and TRBJ2-1, with a tentative D call TRBD2 (6 bases). Germline V gene lookup returns CDR1 SGHRS and CDR2 YFSETQ. Deletions cut 0 bases from V and 7 bases from J, with 14 bases between. The CDR3 length is 15 residues. The CDR3 here is CASSLGRGELNEQFF. The CDR3 DNA is TGCGCCAGCAGCTTGGGGAGGGGTGAGTTGAATGAGCAGTTCTTC.

The CDR3 DNA follows: TGTGCCAGCAGTATCCGGACAGGGCTAGGCACTGAAGCTTTCTTT. This gives the protein CASSIRTGLGTEAFF. The genes are TRBV27 and TRBJ1-1, with 8 bases matching TRBD1. This CDR3 comprises 15 residues. Germline V gene data show CDR1 as MNHEY and CDR2 as SMNVEV (reference sequence). V shed 5 bases and J 4 bases; nucleotides not matched to a gene: 9.

J is TRBJ1-2 and V is TRBV30; 7 bases map to TRBD1. Germline V CDR1 and CDR2: GTSNPN, SVGIG (reference sequence). The CDR3 extends over 15 amino acids. The J segment lost 1 base and the V segment lost 1 base, leaving 6 bases of the junction unmatched. DNA of the CDR3: TGTGCCTGGAGTGGAGGGGGCGCCGGTAACTATGGCTACACCTTC. It specifies CAWSGGGAGNYGYTF.